This T cell receptor (beta chain) was identified during a study of T cell responses to AZD1222 COVID-19 vaccine. Using immunoSEQ multiplex PCR, the repertoire was profiled, and TCRdb retains in-frame clones only, with some absent. Of roughly 77,000 clones listed, around nine tenths are singletons. In the case of this clone: Its antigen is unidentified.

The CDR3 spans 16 residues. The germline gives CDR1 SGHAT, CDR2 FQNNGV. With 6 bases clipped from V and 1 base from J, the junction kept 8 bases outside the gene matches. General study results and limits: Repertoire sampling occurred only after the peak T cell response. Reportedly, close to half of spike-specific TCRs are directed against unmutated variant regions. Mostly white British, mostly female donors; authors suggested clonal diversity may be underestimated. Just a handful of AZD1222 recipients tested seropositive at baseline.

The sequenced sample was peripheral blood, obtained on day 0 of AZD1222 vaccination. The rearrangement joins TRBV11-2 to TRBJ2-2, with 7 bases aligning to TRBD1. This sequence was found in an adult in good health. CDR3 amino acids: CASSLLRQGNTGELFF. The CDR3 nucleotides read TGTGCCAGCAGTTTGTTGCGACAGGGGAACACCGGGGAGCTGTTTTTT.